Detailed here is one T cell receptor beta chain. J lost 5 bases, V lost 2 bases, and 4 bases had no gene match. The CDR3 totals 13 residues. Germline V gene data show CDR1 as SGHNT and CDR2 as YYREEE (reference sequence). This entry belongs to a study of blood T cell repertoires in COVID-19. On the study more broadly: From the United States, Italy and Spain came samples of acute and convalescent COVID-19. T cells, B-cell-depleted T cells, or PBMCs provided the cDNA or gDNA that served as material.

The authors' processing: Cell counts per sample came from amplifying reference gene primers. Measured with immunoSEQ multiplex PCR; TCRdb has only the in-frame clones, and not every one. The DNA gave D and trimming, while V, J and clone size come from that table. This sample has some 150,000 clones, with around nine tenths found just once. The origin of this receptor is a human donor in a cohort sampled during active COVID-19. The chain uses TRBV5-4 and TRBJ2-7, with 7 bases fitting TRBD1. Sequenced material: peripheral blood. The CDR3 here is CASSLDRVHEQYF. The CDR3 DNA is TGTGCCAGCAGCTTAGACAGGGTGCACGAGCAGTACTTC.